Here is one T cell receptor (beta chain) with its context. Its antigen remains unknown. These data originate in a study of T cell responses to AZD1222 COVID-19 vaccine. The CDR3 runs 15 residues. Per germline, CDR1 MNHEY and CDR2 SMNVEV (reference sequence). Trimming took 0 bases from V and 3 from J; bases not matched to a gene: 4. Generated by immunoSEQ multiplex PCR, the TCRdb table keeps only in-frame clones and is missing some. The sample holds about 130,000 clones; less than 95% are singletons and the top ten take 4.4%. Study-wide findings and caveats: Within unmutated variant regions lay the reported targets of nearly half of spike-specific TCRs.

The gene calls are TRBV27 and TRBJ2-7; 8 positions match TRBD1. This TCR derives from an adult in good health. The sequencing used peripheral blood, collected on day 0 of MenACWY control vaccination. The CDR3 loop is CASSLSGTGFYEQYF. CDR3 DNA: TGTGCCAGCAGTTTATCCGGGACAGGCTTCTACGAGCAGTACTTC.